This TCR beta chain derives from a study of T cell responses to AZD1222 COVID-19 vaccine. Study-wide points: Nearly half of unique spike-specific TCRs reportedly avoided B.1.351 and B.1.1.7 mutated regions.

The assay was immunoSEQ multiplex PCR, and TCRdb's table has in-frame clones only and misses some. Here the sample spans about 180,000 clones, approximately 90% being singletons. With 8 bases removed from V and 4 bases from J, the gap between germline ends came to 14 bases. Germline V gene lookup returns CDR1 SNHLY and CDR2 FYNNEI. The CDR3 contains 14 residues. Concerning this clone: Antigen unknown.

The V gene is TRBV2, the J gene TRBJ1-4; D unclear. The TCR sequence derives from an adult in good health. The material sequenced was peripheral blood, taken on day 0 of AZD1222 vaccination. CDR3: CASSREGSNEKLFF. DNA of the CDR3: TGTGCCAGCTCCCGCGAGGGAAGTAATGAAAAACTGTTTTTT.